This T cell receptor (beta chain) was captured in a study of OX40 agonist ivuxolimab in advanced cancers. Broader study findings: In general, CD8+ T cells held more expanded clones than CD4+ did, on average. Some nonresponders additionally presented with little normalized T-cell clonal expansion.

TCRdb's table, derived via immunoSEQ multiplex PCR, lists solely in-frame clones and lacks some. This table holds 55,000 to 70,000 clones, about 80% found once. A note on this clone: No antigen is known for it.

Trimming took 6 bases from V and 8 from J, leaving 17 bases between them. The V gene's germline CDR1 is MNHEY and CDR2 SVGAGI. This CDR3 region has 14 residues. This specimen was CD4+ or CD8+ T cells sorted from blood, taken in a trial of the OX40 agonist ivuxolimab. The receptor comes from an adult with an advanced solid tumor such as melanoma, head and neck, liver or kidney cancer. The chain couples TRBV6-5 to TRBJ2-1; the D gene is possibly TRBD2 (6 bases). CDR3 in DNA: TGTGCCAGCAGAGAGCGGGTGGGCAAGGATGAGCAGTTCTTC. Its translation is CASRERVGKDEQFF.